This TCR beta chain is from a study of cytomegalovirus exposure and HLA in healthy donors (dated by TCRdb to 2017 to 2019). In the study overall: An earlier analysis of several hundred of the donors reported approximately 270 Gb of sequence data and some 120 million unique TCR beta sequences from about 179 million T cells. Genome-wide SNP genotypes for about 65% of the 666 donors were used in a later genetic analysis, which treated that subset as a discovery cohort. The number of typed donors differed by locus: 629-630 for A, B, C, DRB1 and DQB1; some 500 for DQA1; about 600 for DPA1; and 400 to 480 for DPB1. HLA typing covered class I and class II loci at four-digit resolution. The study aimed to test whether cataloging public T cell receptors could reveal signatures of past pathogen exposure. Roughly 5 DR-DQ haplotypes were treated as single units for association and clustering because of strong linkage in the cohort. In addition to the first cohort of approximately 670 subjects, a separate validation cohort of over 90 different subjects was used. In the later analysis, no new phenotypic data were used to find candidate immune exposures; instead, reliance was placed on TCR beta sequences and their occurrence across donors. Of the roughly 430 genotyped donors, about 84% fell in the genetic ancestry cluster associated with self-reported Caucasian donors. All discovery cohort repertoires had been generated using a single sequencing platform. An earlier analysis of some 500 of the donors applied high-throughput TCR beta sequencing to assess whether each TCR beta V gene segment acted as functional or pseudogenic. On average, around 240,000 unique TCR beta nucleotide sequences were sequenced per donor among 398 genotyped donors of the cohort, with 15% to 20% of those sequences being non-productive. An early release covering over 500 HLA-typed donors comprised approximately 300 gigabases of sequencing data and roughly 85 million unique TCR sequences. Alongside the repertoire data, information on donor age, sex, ethnicity and CMV serostatus was compiled. Using immunosequencing, the study profiled T cell repertoires from 666 subjects and related those repertoires to cytomegalovirus serostatus. A later analysis re-analyzed previously published TCR beta repertoires from about 730 donors and added high-resolution HLA genotyping to study TCR occurrence patterns. To predict cytomegalovirus infection status, the study brought together high-throughput TCR immunosequencing, statistical association of individual TCRs with disease status, and machine learning.

Beyond this particular receptor, the publication reports: Most CMV-associated TCR beta chains appeared to be HLA-restricted in a later analysis, and the HLA associations seemed to be driven largely by CMV exposure. The study listed approximately 150 TCR beta chains as associated with cytomegalovirus. For the cohort, immune exposure information was limited to CMV serostatus. While some public TCRs were present in many individuals, most TCR sequences turned up only very rarely across donors. In a later analysis, the rate of TCR association differed among HLA loci, with DRB1 alleles having the most associated TCRs and HLA-C alleles having the fewest. Because HLA typing was missing for some donors at each locus, association tests included only the typed subset. The presence/absence analyses assumed that sequencing depth was roughly uniform across donors, and that assumption may not be true. In a later analysis, some 17,000 TCR beta sequences were associated with specific HLA alleles at a false discovery rate of 0.05. In a later analysis, HLA-associated TCR beta chains showed more clonal expansion and lower generation probabilities than non-associated chains that were equally common. In a later genetic analysis, fewer N-insertions in productive TCRs were reported among donors in an Asian-associated ancestry cluster than the roughly 670-donor mean. When HLA alleles, especially DR and DQ, strongly co-occurred, attributing TCR associations to individual alleles was difficult. According to a later analysis, parvovirus B19, influenza, CMV and Epstein-Barr virus appeared linked to several top co-occurrence clusters. In vitro tests confirmed that a few of the cytomegalovirus-associated TCR beta chains recognize cytomegalovirus antigens. It was suggested by the authors that the approach could potentially be generalized to other disease states and immunological phenotypes. A later genetic analysis associated a missense DCLRE1C variant with V-gene and J-gene trimming of TCR beta chains, and an independent cohort replicated the association. A cluster of highly shared sequence variants was judged likely to represent a technical artifact of the sequencing pipeline. A further reported finding was that TCR beta sequences accurately predicted the HLA-A and HLA-B alleles for most subjects in the first cohort. In both the original and validation cohorts, the classifier was reported to diagnose cytomegalovirus status with high specificity and sensitivity. Linkage disequilibrium might explain the correlated functional status among segregating V segments, but an unknown experimental factor could not be ruled out. Because counts were too low, roughly 17 rarely observed V segments, including chromosome 9 orphons, were left out of the earlier analysis of over 550 of the donors. Because the 87-base-pair reads could not distinguish some IMGT-functional V segments, including TRBV6-2 and TRBV6-3, those segments were excluded. In this cohort, only TCR beta chains were sequenced, and detectable features were limited by the absence of alpha or paired-chain data. An earlier analysis of several hundred of the donors showed that most TCR beta V segments appeared in productive rearrangements either about 90% or about 30% of the time, which broadly matched IMGT annotations.

The cohort consisted of 600 to 750 healthy bone marrow donors. At the time of sampling, every cohort member was nominally healthy, though immune exposures that went unrecorded were likely present. The donor was CMV seronegative and belonged to the group of over 300 seronegative cohort members. A peripheral blood sample was provided by each donor, and peripheral blood mononuclear cells were used for TCR beta sequencing. Genomic DNA was extracted from the blood cell samples with the Qiagen DNeasy Blood Extraction Kit. Inclusive of the bounding cysteine and phenylalanine, the CDR3 is 13 residues long. Solely the CDR3 DNA is kept, with 39 bases framed from the first base. The CDR1 and CDR2 encoded by the germline V gene are SGHRS and YFSETQ. The V and J ends are trimmed by 2 bases and 6 bases, leaving 8 bases between them. For this clone: What this receptor recognizes is not known. The sample holds no much larger clone one base away, and base qualities are not on file.

Receptor libraries were prepared by the immunoSEQ multiplex PCR assay. For the multiplex PCR, a mixture combining 60 forward primers for TCR Vbeta segments and 13 reverse primers for TCR Jbeta segments was used. A multiplex PCR assay on genomic DNA amplified the CDR3 region of rearranged TCR beta genes. The Illumina HiSeq System was used to sequence the amplified TCR beta libraries as 87-base-pair reads. Per the source publication's procedure: Across the roughly 670 repertoires, a later analysis counted approximately 83 million unique TCR beta chains, some 11 million of which were shared by at least two donors. Raw reads were error-corrected and collapsed into unique sequences with a nearest-neighbor algorithm that merged closely related sequences to remove PCR and sequencing errors. Alignment of CDR3 sequences to IMGT reference sequences was used to assign V, D and J gene segments. For a sequence to be retained, at least a six-nucleotide match to both a V gene segment and a J gene segment was required. A rearrangement counted as productive if the CDR3 had no stop codons and remained in frame with V and J, and every other rearrangement counted as non-productive. CDR3 was defined according to IMGT convention as the region running from the second conserved V-encoded cysteine to the conserved J-encoded phenylalanine. The earlier analysis of fewer than 700 of the donors excluded sequences that lacked an unambiguous match to a single V gene segment. An earlier analysis of 587 of the donors called V segments functional above 56.7% productive rearrangements and segregating when the between-donor standard deviation exceeded 5%. A statistical classification framework was built for diagnosing cytomegalovirus status from the catalog of TCR beta chain sequences. In a later analysis, V and J genes were assigned by comparing TCR nucleotide sequences against IMGT/GENE-DB human TR gene sequences. Using the TCRdist pipeline, a later analysis assigned CDR3 sequences along with most-parsimonious VDJ recombination scenarios. In a later analysis, each TCR beta chain was defined by its CDR3 amino acid sequence together with its V-gene family, and reads lacking a unique V-gene family were excluded. A later analysis removed 592 highly shared, low-generation-probability nucleotide sequences to deal with suspected cross-contamination and a sequencing artifact. In a later analysis, a clonal expansion index for each public chain was calculated from normalized within-repertoire ranks of inferred template counts. Generation probabilities in a later analysis came from a VDJ recombination model fitted to out-of-frame rearrangements, and those results were checked against IGoR. Hypergeometric tests were used in a later analysis to score TCR-TCR, TCR-HLA and TCR-CMV co-occurrence, with a repertoire-size bias correction applied to the TCR pairs. False discovery rates were estimated in a later analysis by permuting HLA or CMV assignments 20 times. In a later analysis, co-occurring TCRs were grouped with DBSCAN, and TCRdist sequence similarity was added when clustering was performed within HLA-allele-positive subsets. Co-occurrence clustering excluded repertoires with fewer than 30,000 or more than 120,000 public chains, plus five with anomalous nucleotide sharing. This is the immuneACCESS table as TCRdb keeps it, with only in-frame sequences that have V and J called. A part of the clones is gone; compared with another copy, unresolved V genes explain less than half, and the rest is unexplained. V and J calls and clone size are those listed in that table; D and trimming were worked out from the DNA. This sample gives fewer than 200,000 clones in total; about 75% of them show up just once. In total, the top ten clones hold over 1.3% of the sample.

Recombination joined TRBV5-1 with TRBJ1-4, with an unclear D gene assignment. Sequencing was performed on PBMCs. This TCR was recovered from a man younger than 35 in good health and CMV-seronegative. The CDR3 in this case is CASSLAGDEKLFF. The DNA reads TGCGCCAGCAGCTTAGCCGGGGATGAAAAACTGTTTTTT.